This TCR beta chain was captured in a study of graft-versus-host responses after intestinal transplantation. As for the study in general: Recipients across the board were started on anti-thymocyte globulin induction, then kept on tacrolimus and steroids for about 3 years.

Data came from immunoSEQ multiplex PCR; TCRdb stores just in-frame clones and leaves some out. This table has fewer than 90,000 clones, 94% appearing once. V lost 4 bases and J lost 7; bases outside the gene matches: 10. Per the germline V gene, CDR1 is SGHTS and CDR2 is YDEGEE. This CDR3 spans 16 amino acids. This clone has only a few counts. Its cognate antigen is unknown. Findings and limits, study-wide: The study found high graft-versus-host to host-versus-graft clonal ratios in allografts of patients with graft-donor T cell macrochimerism. GvH clones turned up in recipient marrow; some had shown up first in ileum or blood. Peak circulating GvH clone levels tracked with early post-transplant HvG declines.

The chain has TRBV5-8 and TRBJ1-6; TRBD1 aligns across 8 bases. This TCR derives from a human donor who was the organ donor for an intestinal transplant. This sample comprised unstimulated CD4+ T cells sorted from spleen or lymph node cells, obtained before transplant. CDR3 amino acids: CASSNGRAGGNSPLHF. The CDR3 nucleotides are TGTGCCAGCAGCAACGGACGGGCAGGGGGCAATTCACCCCTCCACTTT.